Listed below are T cell receptor beta chains from one sample, sequenced in a study of shared clonotypes between healthy human individuals. Profiled with immunoSEQ multiplex PCR; TCRdb holds only in-frame clones, not every one. The sample contains under 850,000 clones, around 70% of which appear only once. Sequences were obtained from memory CD4+ T cells sorted from blood. The receptors come from a woman in her twenties or thirties in good health. The CDR3 runs from the conserved cysteine through the conserved F or W. The D gene is left open where the match is weak. Clone size is shown for a subset of rows, as once, few, many or a class of expanded clone.

J gene	V gene	D gene	clone size	CDR3 protein	CDR3 DNA
TRBJ2-7	TRBV11-2	TRBD1	-	CASSSDTLGQYEQYF	TGTGCCAGCAGCTCGGACACCTTGGGACAGTACGAGCAGTACTTC
TRBJ2-3	TRBV11-2	TRBD2	-	CASSSGLAGFTDTQYF	TGTGCCAGCAGCTCGGGACTAGCGGGGTTCACAGATACGCAGTATTTT
TRBJ2-7	TRBV25-1	TRBD1	-	CASSELGDREYEQYF	TGTGCCAGCAGTGAATTGGGAGACAGGGAGTACGAGCAGTACTTC
TRBJ1-2	TRBV28	-	-	CASSIQQGYTF	TGTGCCAGCAGTATACAACAGGGCTACACCTTC
TRBJ1-2	TRBV27	-	-	CASSLYRTTYGYTF	TGTGCCAGCAGTTTATATAGGACAACCTATGGCTACACCTTC
TRBJ2-1	TRBV9	-	-	CASSVDQDEQFF	TGTGCCAGCAGCGTAGATCAGGATGAGCAGTTCTTC
TRBJ2-3	TRBV12-5	-	-	CASGLRAAGAAADTQYF	TGTGCTAGTGGTTTGCGGGCCGCAGGGGCGGCCGCAGATACGCAGTATTTT
TRBJ2-2	TRBV28	TRBD2	-	CASGGEGPNTGELFF	TGTGCCAGCGGGGGGGAGGGCCCGAACACCGGGGAGCTGTTTTTT
TRBJ1-5	TRBV18	-	once	CASSPRAESNQPQHF	TGTGCCAGCTCACCCAGGGCCGAAAGCAATCAGCCCCAGCATTTT
TRBJ1-5	TRBV6-6	TRBD1	-	CASSFSGGGQPQHF	TGTGCCAGCAGTTTTTCAGGGGGCGGTCAGCCCCAGCATTTT
TRBJ2-1	TRBV18	TRBD1	-	CASSRQGSGNEQFF	TGTGCCAGCTCACGACAGGGTTCGGGCAATGAGCAGTTCTTC
TRBJ2-7	TRBV19	-	-	CASSIRMTDPYEQYF	TGTGCCAGTAGTATTCGAATGACAGATCCCTACGAGCAGTACTTC
TRBJ2-3	TRBV19	TRBD1	few	CASMDRGPDTQYF	TGTGCCAGTATGGACAGGGGCCCAGATACGCAGTATTTT
TRBJ2-7	TRBV27	-	-	CASSFQGANEQYF	TGTGCCAGCAGTTTCCAGGGAGCCAACGAGCAGTACTTC
TRBJ2-1	TRBV4-1	-	-	CASSQAGLVADEQFF	TGCGCCAGCAGCCAAGCCGGGTTAGTTGCGGATGAGCAGTTCTTC
TRBJ1-1	TRBV28	-	-	CASSPPTGPTEAFF	TGTGCCAGCAGTCCCCCCACGGGCCCGACTGAAGCTTTCTTT
TRBJ2-3	TRBV19	TRBD1	-	CASSRDRGPDTQYF	TGTGCCAGTAGTAGAGACAGGGGGCCCGATACGCAGTATTTT
TRBJ1-1	TRBV5-1	-	-	CASSLLTDTEAFF	TGCGCCAGCAGCCTCCTGACTGACACTGAAGCTTTCTTT
TRBJ2-7	TRBV11-2	TRBD2	-	CASSSVNLGLAGGEQYF	TGTGCCAGCAGCTCGGTAAACCTTGGACTAGCGGGAGGGGAGCAGTACTTC
TRBJ2-1	TRBV7-2	-	-	CASSWDWARLNEQFF	TGTGCCAGCAGCTGGGACTGGGCCCGACTCAATGAGCAGTTCTTC
TRBJ2-7	TRBV28	TRBD2	few	CASSLAGGSYEQYF	TGTGCCAGCAGTTTAGCGGGAGGTTCCTACGAGCAGTACTTC
TRBJ2-3	TRBV18	-	-	CASSPDYVGTDTQYF	TGTGCCAGCTCACCGGACTATGTGGGGACAGATACGCAGTATTTT
TRBJ2-7	TRBV27	TRBD1	-	CASSRTGDTYEQYF	TGTGCCAGCAGTCGGACAGGGGATACCTACGAGCAGTACTTC
TRBJ1-5	TRBV11-2	-	few	CASSRDVGQPQHF	TGTGCCAGCAGCAGGGACGTTGGCCAGCCCCAGCATTTT